This note documents a single TCR beta chain sequence. The antigen this receptor binds is unknown. It has no much larger one-base neighbor in the sample; base qualities were not kept. Taken from cysteine to phenylalanine, the CDR3 has 13 residues. Solely the CDR3 DNA is kept, with 39 bases framed from the first base. V and J are trimmed by 1 base and 8 bases, and the gene matches miss 5 bases of the junction. CDR1 SGHRS and CDR2 YFSETQ are derived from the germline V gene. According to the study, the label for this sample's treatment or condition signals: in vitro stimulation with specific CMV peptide epitopes to enrich CMV-specific T cells. These data are taken from a study of T cell repertoires in cytomegalovirus infection (dated by TCRdb to the late 2010s). Regarding the research as a whole: Peptide stimulations targeted recently identified HLA-C-restricted CMV epitopes, whose presentation resists viral immunomodulation, together with well-studied HLA-B-restricted epitopes. Donor HLA type was relevant to the analysis, as public TCR beta signatures indicated carriage of CMV infection together with the matching HLA type.

Data came from an Illumina HiSeq 1500. The public sequencing data were trimmed at Q25 with fastp and processed into clonotypes with MiXCR by TCRdb, which kept only in-frame beta chains. Merged by CDR3 protein, the rows form single entries marked with the most common genes and DNA. The sample table holds some 940,000 distinct CDR3 sequences, of which approximately 31% were seen once. The top ten constitute roughly 13% of the sample. The investigation overall reported the following: The ex vivo response was dominated by HLA-C-restricted CMV-specific TCR beta clonotypes, which also provided the single most frequent clonotype in two of eight donors. In both this cohort and an independent roughly 360-donor cohort, the cumulative frequency of public TCR beta family members distinguished carriers of CMV infection plus the relevant HLA type.

The chain employs TRBV5-1 and TRBJ1-1; 7 bases in the middle match TRBD1. The sequence was collected from a human donor in good health (CMV status not recorded). Some clones in this sample may be carry-over from other donors' samples. The sample consisted of cultured CD8+ T cells from PBMCs, taken from culture after CMV antigen stimulation. CDR3 loop: CASSLWTGPEAFF. The DNA sequence is TGCGCCAGCAGCTTGTGGACAGGTCCCGAAGCTTTCTTT.